These 14 T cell receptor beta chains were all obtained from the same sample, sequenced in a study of blood T cell repertoires in COVID-19 (dated by TCRdb to the early 2020s). The method was the immunoSEQ multiplex PCR assay. TCRdb stores this immuneACCESS table with in-frame sequences only. Part of the clones is absent; in the studies checked, under half of the shortfall reflects unresolved V genes, and no reason is known for the rest. Counted in this sample were some 150,000 clones; 80% to 90% of them appeared once. The ten largest clones represent roughly 15% of the sample. Sequencing was performed on peripheral blood. The receptors here all came from a woman in her forties with acute or convalescent COVID-19.

This chain links TRBV5-1 with TRBJ2-7; D might be TRBD2 (7 bases). Germline V gene data show CDR1 as SGHRS and CDR2 as YFSETQ. Trimming took off 0 bases at V and 0 bases at J, with 19 bases between the two ends. CDR3 size: 18 residues. In DNA form, the CDR3 reads TGCGCCAGCAGCTTGGGTCCGTCTGGGGGCGGGAGCTCCTACGAGCAGTACTTC. Residues: CASSLGPSGGGSSYEQYF.

The gene calls are TRBV15 and TRBJ1-5, with D hard to call. The V and J ends lost 1 base and 8 bases respectively, with 18 bases between them. Germline CDR1 and CDR2: LNHNV and YYDKDF (reference sequence). The CDR3 has 16 residues. CDR3 amino acids: CATSRGQASSGEPQHF. The CDR3 nucleotides read TGTGCCACCAGCAGAGGGCAGGCCTCTAGCGGTGAGCCCCAGCATTTT.

This chain uses TRBV11-2 with TRBJ2-3; the D gene is possibly TRBD1 (6 bases). The ends were cut back, 5 bases at V and 0 bases at J, with 18 bases in the middle. The CDR3 is 17 amino acids. Germline V gene sequence: CDR1 SGHAT, CDR2 FQNNGV. The CDR3 bases are TGTGCCAGCAGCGAGGACAGTCAACTCTCTAGCACAGATACGCAGTATTTT. It is translated as CASSEDSQLSSTDTQYF.

The CDR3 DNA reads TGTGCCAGCAGCCAAGATCTAGCGGGGGGGTCCTACAATGAGCAGTTCTTC. Translation gives CASSQDLAGGSYNEQFF. The gene calls are TRBV3-1 (or the pseudogene TRBV3-2) and TRBJ2-1; 12 nucleotides line up with TRBD2. The CDR3 is 17 amino acids. Per the germline V gene, CDR1 is LGHDT and CDR2 is YNNKEL (reference sequence). With V trimmed by 0 bases and J by 1 base, 1 base remained unmatched.

This CDR3 reads CASSEYRGGGNEQFF. The CDR3 DNA is TGTGCCAGCAGTGAATATCGAGGGGGTGGTAATGAGCAGTTCTTC. V usage is TRBV6-1 and J usage is TRBJ2-1; D may be TRBD1 (6 bases). Germline assignment: CDR1 MNHNS and CDR2 SASEGT. The V end was cut by 2 bases, the J end by 7 bases, with 15 bases between. This CDR3 has 15 residues.

V gene TRBV12-3 or TRBV12-4 combines with J gene TRBJ2-2; tentatively, D is TRBD1 (6 bases). CDR3 length: 13 residues. The V and J ends lost 3 bases and 9 bases respectively, with 11 bases between them. CDR3 sequence (DNA): TGTGCCAGCAGTTTGGACAGCGGCTGGGAGCTGTTTTTT. This encodes CASSLDSGWELFF.

This clone was recorded a few times. The chain uses TRBV2 and TRBJ1-5; D not resolved. Trimming cost V 1 base and J 6 bases, with 10 bases left between them. CDR1 SNHLY and CDR2 FYNNEI come from the germline V gene. This CDR3 spans 14 amino acids. The CDR3 DNA follows: TGTGCCAGCAGTGAAGAAAGTTTCGGTCAGCCCCAGCATTTT. Encoded protein: CASSEESFGQPQHF.

The chain recombines TRBV18 with TRBJ2-2; 8 nucleotides align to TRBD1. The CDR3 runs 14 residues. Germline V gene data show CDR1 as KGHSH and CDR2 as LQKENI. V shed 3 bases and J 6 bases; nucleotides not matched to a gene: 3. The CDR3 loop reads CASSPTGAAGELFF. In DNA, the CDR3 is TGTGCCAGCTCACCGACAGGGGCGGCCGGGGAGCTGTTTTTT.

V is TRBV28 and J is TRBJ1-5; D is uncertain. CDR1 and CDR2 (germline): MDHEN, SYDVKM. V was pared by 6 bases and J by 11 bases, with 14 bases between. The CDR3 is 12 amino acids. The CDR3 nucleotides are TGTGCCAGCAGCACCGCGAGTTCGTCCCAGCATTTT. This sequence encodes CASSTASSSQHF.

The CDR3 nucleotides read TGTGCCAGCAGCCAATGGACAGGGGGGGAAGCTTTCTTT. Amino acids: CASSQWTGGEAFF. This chain uses TRBV14 with TRBJ1-1, with 10 bases lining up with TRBD1. The CDR3 totals 13 residues. Germline V CDR1 and CDR2: SGHDN, FVKESK. The V and J ends lost 2 bases and 8 bases, in that order; junction bases with no gene match: 2.

The chain is built from TRBV6-4 and TRBJ1-2, with TRBD1 identical over 8 bases. V lost 5 bases and J lost 8; bases outside the gene matches: 7. The CDR3 loop spans 13 amino acids. From germline, CDR1 is MRHNA and CDR2 SNTAGT. CDR3 in DNA: TGTGCCAGCAGTCTAGGACAGGGTAGCGGCTACACCTTC. This encodes CASSLGQGSGYTF.

The rearrangement uses TRBV11-2 and TRBJ2-7; a weak D match, TRBD1 (5 bases). The germline CDR1 and CDR2 sequences are SGHAT and FQNNGV. The CDR3 length is 17 residues. Deletions cut 1 base from V and 4 bases from J, with 20 bases between. CDR3 residues: CASSLVQPLGLIYEQYF. The CDR3 region has the DNA TGTGCCAGCAGCTTAGTCCAGCCCTTGGGGCTTATTTACGAGCAGTACTTC.

The chain recombines TRBV27 with TRBJ1-6, with 8 nucleotides matching TRBD1. The CDR3 totals 20 residues. After removal of 0 bases from V and 0 bases from J, the junction contained 10 bases not matched to a gene. Germline loops: CDR1 MNHEY, CDR2 SMNVEV (reference sequence). This CDR3 reads CASSLSRQGTISSYNSPLHF. The CDR3, as DNA: TGTGCCAGCAGTTTATCCCGACAGGGGACGATAAGCTCCTATAATTCACCCCTCCACTTT.

The rearrangement joins TRBV28 to TRBJ2-7; possible D gene TRBD1, 6 bases. The CDR3 contains 16 residues. Germline CDR1 MDHEN, CDR2 SYDVKM. V gave up 1 base and J gave up 2 bases, with 15 bases separating them. The CDR3, as DNA: TGTGCCAGCAGTTTATCGTCTGGTGGACAGCCCTACGAGCAGTACTTC. Translation gives CASSLSSGGQPYEQYF.